Each of the 3 T cell receptor beta chains below was sequenced from the same sample in a study of response to subunit inactivated influenza vaccine. Each CDR3 protein is one row after TCRdb ran MiXCR on the RT-PCR reads. The sample includes hundreds of thousands of distinct CDR3 sequences, 25% of them seen just once. This material consisted of CD4+ T cells sorted from PBMCs, taken 5 days after vaccination. These receptors were taken from a man aged 45-60 years who received an inactivated influenza vaccine.

This chain joins TRBV20-1 and TRBJ2-5, with TRBD2 matching over 8 bases. The CDR3 runs to 15 residues. The V segment lost 1 base and the J segment 5 bases; nucleotides outside the gene matches: 9. Germline values: CDR1 DFQATT, CDR2 SNEGSKA (reference sequence). This CDR3 is CSARVGSGIGETQYF. CDR3 in DNA: TGCAGTGCTAGAGTGGGTAGCGGGATCGGGGAGACCCAGTACTTC.

The chain joins TRBV12-3 or TRBV12-4 to TRBJ2-1, with D perhaps TRBD2 (6 bases). V lost 5 bases to trimming and J lost 2 bases, with 16 bases between them. This CDR3 comprises 16 residues. The CDR3 DNA follows: TGTGCCAGCAGTCAAGGTCGCCAGCGGGCCTACAATGAGCAGTTCTTC. Its protein product is CASSQGRQRAYNEQFF.

This clonotype was observed a handful of times. V and J are TRBV20-1 and TRBJ2-2; D remains unclear. The V end lost 6 bases, the J end lost 3 bases, and 17 bases lay between the germline ends. The CDR3 spans 15 residues. The germline CDR1 and CDR2 sequences are DFQATT and SNEGSKA (reference sequence). CDR3 nucleotides: TGCAGTGCAATAAAGGACGGGCGCTACACCGGGGAGCTGTTTTTT. Encoded protein: CSAIKDGRYTGELFF.